The source of this T cell receptor (beta chain) is a study of technical replicates of blood from a handful of donors. The CDR3 has 14 residues. Germline lookup yields CDR1 LNHDA and CDR2 SQIVND (reference sequence). V was trimmed by 5 bases and J by 3 bases, leaving 12 bases between them. Libraries were prepared by immunoSEQ multiplex PCR; TCRdb keeps only in-frame clonotypes and omits some of them. Here the sample spans approximately 89,000 clones, around 95% being singletons. This clonotype was sampled from a human donor in good health. The gene calls are TRBV19 and TRBJ2-3; possible D gene TRBD2, 5 bases. Material: T cells isolated from PBMCs. This CDR3 reads CASSVRASTDTQYF. In nucleotides, the CDR3 is TGTGCCAGTAGTGTGAGGGCCTCGACAGATACGCAGTATTTT.